Listed below are T cell receptor beta chains from one sample, sequenced in a study of immune reconstitution after stem cell transplant in scleroderma. A single record per CDR3 protein comes from TCRdb applying MiXCR to the RT-PCR reads. The top ten clones hold over 9.5% of a sample with 2,000 to 2,500 distinct CDR3 sequences, around 7.4% of them seen once. Sample collection was performed before or after autologous hematopoietic stem cell transplantation (not recorded which). Receptors originate from a male donor with systemic sclerosis. Both conserved end residues are part of each CDR3. A D gene is named only where the DNA matches it firmly. Where a row states a size, it is once, few, many or the class of an expanded clone; other rows omit it.

V gene: TRBV6-5; clone size: medium-sized; D gene: -; J gene: TRBJ2-2; CDR3 DNA: TGTGCCAGCAGTCCCCGGGCCTTTGGAACCGGGGAGCTGTTTTTT; CDR3 protein: CASSPRAFGTGELFF
V gene: TRBV6-6; clone size: -; D gene: -; J gene: TRBJ2-3; CDR3 DNA: TGTGCCAGCAGCGACACGCGGAACACAGATACGCAGTATTTT; CDR3 protein: CASSDTRNTDTQYF
V gene: TRBV18; clone size: medium-sized; D gene: -; J gene: TRBJ2-7; CDR3 DNA: TGTGCCAGCTCACCACCCGGGGGAAGCTCCTACGAGCAGTACTTC; CDR3 protein: CASSPPGGSSYEQYF
V gene: TRBV20-1; clone size: medium-sized; D gene: TRBD1; J gene: TRBJ2-7; CDR3 DNA: TGCAGTGCTCCTCAGGGGGAAAGCGAGCAGTACTTC; CDR3 protein: CSAPQGESEQYF
V gene: TRBV29-1; clone size: medium-sized; D gene: -; J gene: TRBJ1-1; CDR3 DNA: TGCAGCGTTGAAGTAGGGCACCCCAGTGAAGCTTTCTTT; CDR3 protein: CSVEVGHPSEAFF
V gene: TRBV27; clone size: medium-sized; D gene: -; J gene: TRBJ2-3; CDR3 DNA: TGTGCCAGCAGTACCGGCGGGTCCTATACGCAGTATTTT; CDR3 protein: CASSTGGSYTQYF
V gene: TRBV29-1; clone size: large; D gene: -; J gene: TRBJ2-2; CDR3 DNA: TGCAGCGTTTACGGTCCCGGCGGACTTAACACCGGGGAGCTGTTTTTT; CDR3 protein: CSVYGPGGLNTGELFF
V gene: TRBV5-1; clone size: medium-sized; D gene: -; J gene: TRBJ1-1; CDR3 DNA: TGCGCCAGCAGGACAGGTAGGGACACTGAAGCTTTCTTT; CDR3 protein: CASRTGRDTEAFF
V gene: TRBV5-1; clone size: medium-sized; D gene: -; J gene: TRBJ2-2; CDR3 DNA: TGCGCCAGCAGCCCCAGGGTGGGCACCGGGGAGCTGTTTTTT; CDR3 protein: CASSPRVGTGELFF
V gene: TRBV5-5; clone size: large; D gene: -; J gene: TRBJ1-1; CDR3 DNA: TGTGCCAGCAGCTACCACACTGAAGCTTTCTTT; CDR3 protein: CASSYHTEAFF
V gene: TRBV7-9; clone size: few; D gene: -; J gene: TRBJ2-7; CDR3 DNA: TGTGCCAGCAGCTTGGACTACTACGAGCAGTACTTC; CDR3 protein: CASSLDYYEQYF
V gene: TRBV2; clone size: medium-sized; D gene: -; J gene: TRBJ1-5; CDR3 DNA: TGTGCCAGCACCCAGGACGGGCCCAAGCAGCCCCAGCATTTT; CDR3 protein: CASTQDGPKQPQHF
V gene: TRBV28; clone size: medium-sized; D gene: TRBD2; J gene: TRBJ2-5; CDR3 DNA: TGTGCCAGCAGTTTACCCCTAGCGGGGGCCCAAGAGACCCAGTACTTC; CDR3 protein: CASSLPLAGAQETQYF
V gene: TRBV12-3/TRBV12-4; clone size: medium-sized; D gene: -; J gene: TRBJ2-3; CDR3 DNA: TGTGCCAGCAGTGGTCTTGGGGGAACAGATACGCAGTATTTT; CDR3 protein: CASSGLGGTDTQYF
V gene: TRBV20-1; clone size: -; D gene: -; J gene: TRBJ2-3; CDR3 DNA: TGCAGTGCTAGACAGGGGAACACAGATACGCAGTATTTT; CDR3 protein: CSARQGNTDTQYF
V gene: TRBV10-3; clone size: medium-sized; D gene: TRBD1; J gene: TRBJ1-2; CDR3 DNA: TGTGCCATCAGTGCCCGGGACAGCCATGGCTACACCTTC; CDR3 protein: CAISARDSHGYTF
V gene: TRBV7-9; clone size: large; D gene: -; J gene: TRBJ1-5; CDR3 DNA: TGTGCCAGCAGCTTAAGAGACGCAAATCAGCCCCAGCATTTT; CDR3 protein: CASSLRDANQPQHF
V gene: TRBV12-3/TRBV12-4; clone size: medium-sized; D gene: TRBD1; J gene: TRBJ2-1; CDR3 DNA: TGTGCCAGCAGCCCCGGGACAGGGGTCTCAATGCTGAACTACAATGAGCAGTTCTTC; CDR3 protein: CASSPGTGVSMLNYNEQFF
V gene: TRBV12-3/TRBV12-4; clone size: -; D gene: -; J gene: TRBJ2-7; CDR3 DNA: TGTGCCTCCCGGGTGAGATCCGGCGAGCAGTACTTC; CDR3 protein: CASRVRSGEQYF
V gene: TRBV20-1; clone size: medium-sized; D gene: -; J gene: TRBJ2-3; CDR3 DNA: TGCAGTGCTAGTGGTCCGGGACCCTCTAGCACAGATACGCAGTATTTT; CDR3 protein: CSASGPGPSSTDTQYF
V gene: TRBV20-1; clone size: medium-sized; D gene: TRBD1; J gene: TRBJ2-1; CDR3 DNA: TGCAGTGCTTCTACAGGGGGCAATGAGCAGTTCTTC; CDR3 protein: CSASTGGNEQFF
V gene: TRBV20-1; clone size: medium-sized; D gene: -; J gene: TRBJ2-1; CDR3 DNA: TGCAGTGCTCCTCACGAACCATTAGAGCAGTTCTTC; CDR3 protein: CSAPHEPLEQFF
V gene: TRBV5-1; clone size: medium-sized; D gene: -; J gene: TRBJ2-2; CDR3 DNA: TGCGCCAGCAGCTTCTCGGGGGACACCGGGGAGCTGTTTTTT; CDR3 protein: CASSFSGDTGELFF
V gene: TRBV20-1; clone size: medium-sized; D gene: -; J gene: TRBJ1-3; CDR3 DNA: TGCAGTGCTCCCCTTGACTCCGCCTCTGGAAACACCATATATTTT; CDR3 protein: CSAPLDSASGNTIYF
V gene: TRBV5-1; clone size: medium-sized; D gene: -; J gene: TRBJ2-1; CDR3 DNA: TGCGCCAGCAGCTTGGACAGGGCGCATAATGAGCAGTTCTTC; CDR3 protein: CASSLDRAHNEQFF
V gene: TRBV12-3/TRBV12-4; clone size: medium-sized; D gene: TRBD1; J gene: TRBJ1-4; CDR3 DNA: TGTGCCAGCAGCCCTAGACAGGGGGCCATTGAAAAACTGTTTTTT; CDR3 protein: CASSPRQGAIEKLFF
V gene: TRBV5-1; clone size: medium-sized; D gene: -; J gene: TRBJ2-5; CDR3 DNA: TGCGCCAGCAGCTTGGCCCAGGCAGAACAAGAGACCCAGTACTTC; CDR3 protein: CASSLAQAEQETQYF
V gene: TRBV6-6; clone size: medium-sized; D gene: TRBD1; J gene: TRBJ1-2; CDR3 DNA: TGTGCCAGCAGACCGACAGGGTCCTATGGCTACACCTTC; CDR3 protein: CASRPTGSYGYTF
V gene: TRBV5-5; clone size: medium-sized; D gene: -; J gene: TRBJ1-2; CDR3 DNA: TGTGCCAGCAGCTTTCAGGAATCGTTCTATGGCTACACCTTC; CDR3 protein: CASSFQESFYGYTF
V gene: TRBV7-2; clone size: medium-sized; D gene: -; J gene: TRBJ2-7; CDR3 DNA: TGTGCCAGCAGCCTCCTCGTGCTATTCAGGGATATAACCTACGAGCAGTACTTC; CDR3 protein: CASSLLVLFRDITYEQYF
V gene: TRBV14; clone size: large; D gene: -; J gene: TRBJ1-1; CDR3 DNA: TGTGCCAGCAGCCAAGTGGCCTCGGTGCGCACTGAAGCTTTCTTT; CDR3 protein: CASSQVASVRTEAFF
V gene: TRBV20-1; clone size: few; D gene: TRBD2; J gene: TRBJ2-1; CDR3 DNA: TGCAGTGCTAGAGCCGTGCGGGGGGCGGGGAATGAGCAGTTCTTC; CDR3 protein: CSARAVRGAGNEQFF
V gene: TRBV12-3/TRBV12-4; clone size: medium-sized; D gene: TRBD2; J gene: TRBJ2-1; CDR3 DNA: TGTGCCAGCACCTACCCGGGACTACCAAATGAGCAGTTCTTC; CDR3 protein: CASTYPGLPNEQFF
V gene: TRBV5-8; clone size: few; D gene: -; J gene: TRBJ1-6; CDR3 DNA: TGTGCCAGCAGCCAATGGAGGGCTTCACCCCTCCACTTT; CDR3 protein: CASSQWRASPLHF
V gene: TRBV30; clone size: medium-sized; D gene: -; J gene: TRBJ2-3; CDR3 DNA: TGTGCCTGGAGTGGAAGCACAGATACGCAGTATTTT; CDR3 protein: CAWSGSTDTQYF